The present T cell receptor beta chain was sequenced within a study of cytomegalovirus exposure and HLA in healthy donors. The PCR ran on 60 Vbeta and 13 Jbeta primers. In the source study's methods: Later analysis identified tens of millions of unique TCR beta chains, approximately 11 million shared. Sequencing used immunoSEQ multiplex PCR; TCRdb keeps in-frame clones, though not all of them. From that table come the V and J calls and clone size; the DNA was used to work out D and trimming. The repertoire consists of 170,000 or so clones, with under 85% occurring once and the leading ten covering more than 1.5%. Study results and limitations: In a later analysis, specific HLA alleles were associated with under 20,000 TCR beta sequences at a 0.05 false discovery rate. Rates of TCR association differed by HLA locus in a later analysis, with DRB1 highest and HLA-C lowest.

Remarks on this clone: What it binds is not known.

J gave up 4 bases and V 0 bases, and 8 bases lay outside the gene matches. Looked up from germline, CDR1 is SGDLS and CDR2 is YYNGEE. This CDR3 is 17 amino acids long. The sequence came from a man between 50 and 59 years old in good health and CMV-seronegative. Source material: PBMCs. This sequence joins TRBV9 and TRBJ2-2; 8 nucleotides agree with TRBD2. The CDR3 region has the DNA TGTGCCAGCAGCGTAGGAGAGGGACTAGAAGGCACCGGGGAGCTGTTTTTT. This gives the protein CASSVGEGLEGTGELFF.